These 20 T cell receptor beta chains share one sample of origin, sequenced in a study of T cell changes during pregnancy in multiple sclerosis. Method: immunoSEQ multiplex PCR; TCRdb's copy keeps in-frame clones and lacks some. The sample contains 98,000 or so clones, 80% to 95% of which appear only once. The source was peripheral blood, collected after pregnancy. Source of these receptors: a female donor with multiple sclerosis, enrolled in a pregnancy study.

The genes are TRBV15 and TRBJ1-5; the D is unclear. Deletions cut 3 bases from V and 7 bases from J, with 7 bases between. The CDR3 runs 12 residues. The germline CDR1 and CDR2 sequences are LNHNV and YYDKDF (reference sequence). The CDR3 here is CATSRILQPQHF. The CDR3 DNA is TGTGCCACCAGCAGGATCCTACAGCCCCAGCATTTT.

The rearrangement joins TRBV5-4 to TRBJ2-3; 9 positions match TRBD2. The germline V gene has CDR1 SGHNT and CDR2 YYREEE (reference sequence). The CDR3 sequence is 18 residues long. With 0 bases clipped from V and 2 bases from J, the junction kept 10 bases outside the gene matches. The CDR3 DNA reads TGTGCCAGCAGCTTGGGGGTGGGTAGCGGGAGAAACACAGATACGCAGTATTTT. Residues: CASSLGVGSGRNTDTQYF.

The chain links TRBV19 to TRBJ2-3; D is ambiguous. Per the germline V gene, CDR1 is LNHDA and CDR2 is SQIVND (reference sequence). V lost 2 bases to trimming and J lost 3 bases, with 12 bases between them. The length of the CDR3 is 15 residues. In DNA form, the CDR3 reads TGTGCCAGTAGTATATCCGCAATTAGTACAGATACGCAGTATTTT. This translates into CASSISAISTDTQYF.

CDR3 in DNA: TGTGCCAGCAGCCTCTACACAGATACGCAGTATTTT. Amino acid sequence: CASSLYTDTQYF. The V and J genes are TRBV7-3 and TRBJ2-3; D unclear. CDR3 length equals 12 residues. Germline loops: CDR1 SGHTA, CDR2 FQGTGA. The ends were cut back, 5 bases at V and 2 bases at J, with 5 bases in the middle.

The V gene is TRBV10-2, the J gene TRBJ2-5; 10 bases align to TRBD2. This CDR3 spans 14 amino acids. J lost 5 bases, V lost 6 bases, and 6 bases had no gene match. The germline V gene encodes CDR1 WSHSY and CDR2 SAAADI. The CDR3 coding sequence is TGCGCCAGCAGAGGGGCTAGCGGGAGTGAGACCCAGTACTTC. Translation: CASRGASGSETQYF.

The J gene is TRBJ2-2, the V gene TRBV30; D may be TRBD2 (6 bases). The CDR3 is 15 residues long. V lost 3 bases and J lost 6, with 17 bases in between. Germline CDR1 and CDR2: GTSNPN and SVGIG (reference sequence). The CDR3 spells CAWRRGPQVAGELFF. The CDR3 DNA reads TGTGCCTGGAGGCGGGGACCCCAGGTCGCCGGGGAGCTGTTTTTT.

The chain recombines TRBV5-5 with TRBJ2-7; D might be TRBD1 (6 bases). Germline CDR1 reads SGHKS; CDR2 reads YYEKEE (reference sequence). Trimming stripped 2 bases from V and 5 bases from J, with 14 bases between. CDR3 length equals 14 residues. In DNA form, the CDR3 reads TGTGCCAGCAGCTTTGTACAGGGTGACCACGAGCAGTACTTC. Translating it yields CASSFVQGDHEQYF. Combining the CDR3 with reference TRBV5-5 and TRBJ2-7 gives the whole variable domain DAGVTQSPTHLIKTRGQQVTLRCSPISGHKSVSWYQQVLGQGPQFIFQYYEKEERGRGNFPDRFSARQFPNYSSELNVNALLLGDSALYLCASSFVQGDHEQYFGPGTRLTVT.

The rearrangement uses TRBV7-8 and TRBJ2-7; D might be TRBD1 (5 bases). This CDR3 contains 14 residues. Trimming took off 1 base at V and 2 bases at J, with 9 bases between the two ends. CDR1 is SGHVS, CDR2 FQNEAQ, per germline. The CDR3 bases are TGTGCCAGCAGCTTAGGTCGCAGGGCCTACGAGCAGTACTTC. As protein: CASSLGRRAYEQYF.

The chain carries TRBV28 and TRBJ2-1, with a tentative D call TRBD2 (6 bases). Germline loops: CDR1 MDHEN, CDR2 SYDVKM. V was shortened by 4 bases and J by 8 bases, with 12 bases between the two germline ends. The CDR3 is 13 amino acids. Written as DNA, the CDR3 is TGTGCCAGCAGTTACGGGAGCTCTTATGAGCAGTTCTTC. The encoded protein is CASSYGSSYEQFF.

CDR3 amino acids: CSEWTSGLYNEQFF. The CDR3, as DNA: TGCAGCGAGTGGACTAGCGGGCTTTACAATGAGCAGTTCTTC. V usage is TRBV29-1 and J usage is TRBJ2-1, with TRBD2 identical over 11 bases. The germline V gene encodes CDR1 SQVTM and CDR2 ANQGSEA. Losses at the gene ends were 7 bases for V and 4 bases for J; bases not matched to a gene: 6. This CDR3 comprises 14 residues.

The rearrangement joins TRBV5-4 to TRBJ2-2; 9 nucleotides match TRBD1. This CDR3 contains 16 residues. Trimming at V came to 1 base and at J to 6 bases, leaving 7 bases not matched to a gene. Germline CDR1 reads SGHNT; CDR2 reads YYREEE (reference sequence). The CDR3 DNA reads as TGTGCCAGCAGCTTGCTTGGACAGGGGACAGCCGGGGAGCTGTTTTTT. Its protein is CASSLLGQGTAGELFF.

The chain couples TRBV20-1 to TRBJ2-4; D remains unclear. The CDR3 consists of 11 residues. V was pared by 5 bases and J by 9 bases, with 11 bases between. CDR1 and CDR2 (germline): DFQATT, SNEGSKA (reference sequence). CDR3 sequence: CSAPETAIQYF. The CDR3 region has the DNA TGCAGTGCTCCCGAAACAGCCATTCAGTACTTC.

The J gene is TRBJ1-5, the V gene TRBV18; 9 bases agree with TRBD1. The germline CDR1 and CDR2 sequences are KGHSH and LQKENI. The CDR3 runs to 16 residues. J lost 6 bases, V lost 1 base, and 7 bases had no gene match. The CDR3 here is CASSPRTGGSGQPQHF. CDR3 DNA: TGTGCCAGCTCACCACGAACAGGGGGCTCAGGTCAGCCCCAGCATTTT.

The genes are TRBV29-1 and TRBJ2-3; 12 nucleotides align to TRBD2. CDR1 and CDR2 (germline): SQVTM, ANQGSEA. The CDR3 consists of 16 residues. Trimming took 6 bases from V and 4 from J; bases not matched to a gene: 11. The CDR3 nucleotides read TGCAGCGTGGACGTTACTAGCGGGAGGCCCCCAGATACGCAGTATTTT. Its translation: CSVDVTSGRPPDTQYF.

This chain's CDR3 is CASSGLSNEQFF. The DNA of the CDR3 is TGCGCCAGCAGCGGGCTTAGTAATGAGCAGTTCTTC. The rearrangement links TRBV5-1 to TRBJ2-1; D gene unclear. Germline V gives CDR1 SGHRS, CDR2 YFSETQ. V lost 4 bases to trimming and J lost 7 bases, with 9 bases between them. The CDR3 is 12 amino acids.

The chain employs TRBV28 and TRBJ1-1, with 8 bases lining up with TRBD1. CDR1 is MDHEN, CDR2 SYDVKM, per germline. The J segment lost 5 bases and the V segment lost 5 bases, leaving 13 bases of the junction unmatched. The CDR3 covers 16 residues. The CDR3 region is CASSVSGGLLGTEAFF. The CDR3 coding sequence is TGTGCCAGCAGTGTTTCAGGGGGCCTTTTGGGGACTGAAGCTTTCTTT.

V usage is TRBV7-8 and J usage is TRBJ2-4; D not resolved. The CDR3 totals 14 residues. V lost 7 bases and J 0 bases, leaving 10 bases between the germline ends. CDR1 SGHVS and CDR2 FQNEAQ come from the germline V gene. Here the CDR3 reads CASTPVLAKNIQYF. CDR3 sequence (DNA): TGTGCCAGCACCCCCGTGTTAGCCAAAAACATTCAGTACTTC.

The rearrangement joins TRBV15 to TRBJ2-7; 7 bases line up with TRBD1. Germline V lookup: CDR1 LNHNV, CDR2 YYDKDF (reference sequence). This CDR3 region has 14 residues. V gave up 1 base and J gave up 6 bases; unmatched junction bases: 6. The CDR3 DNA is TGTGCCACCAGCAGAGGTTTGAGGGGGCCCGAGCAGTACTTC. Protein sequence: CATSRGLRGPEQYF.

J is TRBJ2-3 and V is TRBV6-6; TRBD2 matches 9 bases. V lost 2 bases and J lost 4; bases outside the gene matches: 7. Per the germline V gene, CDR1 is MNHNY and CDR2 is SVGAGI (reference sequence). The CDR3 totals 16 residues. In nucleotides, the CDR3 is TGTGCCAGCAGTTACGATCGAGCGGGAGGTTCAGATACGCAGTATTTT. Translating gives CASSYDRAGGSDTQYF.

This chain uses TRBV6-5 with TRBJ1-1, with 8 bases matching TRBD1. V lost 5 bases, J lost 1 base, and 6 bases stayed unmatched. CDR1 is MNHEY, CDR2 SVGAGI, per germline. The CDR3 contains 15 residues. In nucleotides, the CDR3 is TGTGCCAGCAGTACCGGGGACAGGAAGAACACTGAAGCTTTCTTT. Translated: CASSTGDRKNTEAFF.